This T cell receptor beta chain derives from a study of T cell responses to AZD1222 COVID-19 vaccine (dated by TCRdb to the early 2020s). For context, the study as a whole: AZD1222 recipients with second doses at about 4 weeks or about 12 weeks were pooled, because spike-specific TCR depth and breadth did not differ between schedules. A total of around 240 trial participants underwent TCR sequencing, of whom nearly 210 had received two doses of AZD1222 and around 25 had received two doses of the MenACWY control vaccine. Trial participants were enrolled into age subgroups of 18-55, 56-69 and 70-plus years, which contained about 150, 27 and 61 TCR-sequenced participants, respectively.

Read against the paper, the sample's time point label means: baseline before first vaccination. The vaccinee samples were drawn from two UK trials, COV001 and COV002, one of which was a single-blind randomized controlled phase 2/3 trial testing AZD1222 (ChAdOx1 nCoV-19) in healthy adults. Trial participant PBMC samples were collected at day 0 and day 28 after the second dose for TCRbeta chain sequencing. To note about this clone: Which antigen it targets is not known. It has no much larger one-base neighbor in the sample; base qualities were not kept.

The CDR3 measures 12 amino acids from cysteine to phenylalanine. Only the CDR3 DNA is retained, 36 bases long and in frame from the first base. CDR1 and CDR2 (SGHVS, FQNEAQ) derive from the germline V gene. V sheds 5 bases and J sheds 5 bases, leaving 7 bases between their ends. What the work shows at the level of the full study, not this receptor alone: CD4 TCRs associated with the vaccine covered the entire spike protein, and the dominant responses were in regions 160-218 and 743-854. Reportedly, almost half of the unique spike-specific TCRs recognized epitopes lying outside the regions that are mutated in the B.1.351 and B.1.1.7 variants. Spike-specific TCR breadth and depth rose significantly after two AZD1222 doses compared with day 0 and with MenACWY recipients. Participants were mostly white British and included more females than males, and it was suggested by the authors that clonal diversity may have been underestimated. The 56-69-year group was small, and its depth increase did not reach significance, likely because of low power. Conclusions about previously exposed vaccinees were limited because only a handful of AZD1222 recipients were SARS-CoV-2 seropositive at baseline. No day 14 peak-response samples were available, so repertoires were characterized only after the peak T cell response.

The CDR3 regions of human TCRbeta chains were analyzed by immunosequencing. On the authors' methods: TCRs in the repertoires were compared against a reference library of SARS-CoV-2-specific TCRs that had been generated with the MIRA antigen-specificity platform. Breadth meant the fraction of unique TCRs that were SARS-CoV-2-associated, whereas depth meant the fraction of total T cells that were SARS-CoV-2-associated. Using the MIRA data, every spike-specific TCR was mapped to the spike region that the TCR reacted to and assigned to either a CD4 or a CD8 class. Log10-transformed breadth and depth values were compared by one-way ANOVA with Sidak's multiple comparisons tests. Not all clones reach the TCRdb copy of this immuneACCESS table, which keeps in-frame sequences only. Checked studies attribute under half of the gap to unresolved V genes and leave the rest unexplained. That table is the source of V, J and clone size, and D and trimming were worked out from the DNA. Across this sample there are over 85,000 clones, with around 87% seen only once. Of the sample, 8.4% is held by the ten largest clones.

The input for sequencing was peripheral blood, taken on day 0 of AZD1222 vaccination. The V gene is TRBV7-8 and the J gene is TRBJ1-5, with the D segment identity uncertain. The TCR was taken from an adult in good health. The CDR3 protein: CASSLVDQPQHF. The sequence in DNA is TGTGCCAGCAGCCTTGTGGATCAGCCCCAGCATTTT.